This entry describes one T cell receptor beta chain. The target of this receptor is not known. Within one base of it there is no much larger clone, and no base qualities were kept. The record originates from a study of shared clonotypes between healthy human individuals (dated by TCRdb to between 2020 and 2021). Some background on the complete study: The cohort comprised a couple of women and a few men aged 18 to 49 years. Per donor, three plates each were used for CD4 naive and CD4 memory, two for CD8 naive, and one for CD8 memory. To estimate repertoire size and how much clonotype sharing occurs between individuals, the study deeply sequenced the blood TCR repertoires of about five healthy adults. Libraries were prepared and TCR repertoires were sequenced by different laboratories using diverse techniques, in order to increase sequencing depth and limit assay-specific biases. Per donor, leukapheresis produced somewhere between about 0.94 and 9 billion PBMCs.

The germline V gene (reference sequence) sets CDR1 to SGHNT and CDR2 to YYREEE. V is pruned by 0 bases and J by 13 bases, leaving 10 bases of the junction without a gene match. Its CDR3 holds 15 amino acids, cysteine through phenylalanine. Only the CDR3 part of the read is kept: 45 bases, read in frame from the first base. Results the study describes overall, beyond this receptor: Sampling was restricted to blood, and TCR repertoires in tissues likely differ from the TCR repertoires found in blood. Compared with non-shared clonotypes, clonotypes shared by all four sorted-subset donors had higher generation probabilities. Incomplete sequencing was indicated by rarefaction of sorted-subset datasets, despite the large sequencing depth. Larger estimated clonotype richness was generally found for naive subsets than for memory subsets. When several donors were compared, the shared fraction of clonotypes was about 5% for naive CD4, 3.5% to 4% for naive CD8, 2.3% for memory CD4, and about 0.36% for memory CD8. Pairwise subsampling indicated that sequencing depth was expected to affect the degree of clonotype sharing among donors. The genetic and exposure-history diversity represented was limited by the small number of donors.

Healthy HIV-negative adults with no recently reported acute infections or vaccinations were included as donors. Every donor was a Caucasian adult living in Nashville, Tennessee, USA. CD4+ T cells were enriched by magnetic negative selection, after which naive cells were positively selected on CD45RA and the negative fraction was taken as the memory subset. Blood was obtained by leukapheresis, after which PBMCs were separated by Ficoll-Histopaque density gradient centrifugation and cryopreserved in liquid nitrogen vapor phase. Analytical flow cytometry was used to check the purity and quantity of each magnetically sorted T cell population. From each sorted fraction, genomic DNA was isolated and quantified by UV absorbance on a Nanodrop 2000c. Using the deep immunoSEQ assay, multiplex PCR amplified TCR CDR3 regions from genomic DNA. Extracted genomic DNA from each cell subset was distributed evenly across all wells of several immunoSEQ 96-well plates, and each plate was treated as a replicate. For sorted subsets, 200 to 250 ng of genomic DNA, equivalent to 25,000 to 35,000 T cell genomes, went into each replicate PCR. Purified libraries were measured with a Qubit 3.0 fluorometer, size-checked on a Bioanalyzer 2100, and measured again with the KAPA Library Quantification kit. Each immunoSEQ 96-well plate was sequenced on its own single-read 150-cycle Illumina NextSeq 550 flow cell. Per the source publication's procedure: Because the immunoSEQ output included only junctional sequences and no quality scores, the filtering could not be the same as the filtering used for full-length reads. To assign V/J genes and CDR3, sequences were annotated using PyIR, a Python wrapper for IgBLAST v1.9, with IMGT germline references. Reads were filtered out if the reads had weak V/J assignments (E-value above 1e-6), no CDR3, stop codons, out-of-frame junctions, or ambiguous translated residues. A V3J clonotype was defined by an identical inferred V gene, J gene, and CDR3 amino acid sequence. To compute the percentage overlap between repertoires, the number of shared unique clonotypes was divided by the size of the smaller repertoire. RTK rarefaction, the Chao1 estimator, and Recon v2.1 estimates of unobserved clonotypes were used to assess repertoire richness. Generation probabilities for all TCRbeta clonotypes obtained by the gDNA method from a few donors were computed using OLGA. TCRdb provides this immuneACCESS table in a form limited to in-frame rearrangements. Some clones are lacking; in checked studies, under half of them reflect an unresolved V gene, and why the rest are absent is not known. The V and J calls and clone size were taken over from that table, and D and trimming were inferred from the DNA. The sample has some 350,000 clones on record, roughly 70% of them singletons. The ten top clones hold about a tenth of the sample.

The sequence links TRBV5-4 to TRBJ2-4, and TRBD2 matches 10 of the central bases. The clonotype originates from a young man in good health. The sequencing input was memory CD4+ T cells sorted from blood. In the paper's terms, the cell subset or site label means: CD45RA-negative fraction. The CDR3: CASSLGGGTSAMQYF. The sequenced DNA: TGTGCCAGCAGCTTGGGCGGGGGGACTAGCGCGATGCAGTACTTC.